The rows below give T cell receptor beta chains drawn from one sample of a study of cytomegalovirus exposure and HLA in healthy donors. Clones were read by immunoSEQ multiplex PCR, and TCRdb kept only the in-frame ones, dropping some. The sample gives about 65,000 clones, around 90% of which show up once; 1% to 1.5% is in the top ten. The sequenced sample consisted of PBMCs. All receptors derive from a woman aged 18-35 years in good health and CMV-seronegative. The CDR3 runs from the conserved cysteine through the conserved F or W. D genes are given only for firm matches. Some rows mark clone size as missing; the rest say once, few, many or name a class of expanded clone.

V	J	size	D	DNA	CDR3
TRBV28	TRBJ1-2	once	TRBD1	TGTGCCAGCGGACCAGGGGGATCTTATGGCTACACCTTC	CASGPGGSYGYTF
TRBV19	TRBJ1-1	-	-	TGTGCCACCAGAGGCAGGGGGAACACTGAAGCTTTCTTT	CATRGRGNTEAFF
TRBV6-1	TRBJ1-5	once	TRBD1	TGTGCCAGCAGTGAAGCGTTTCTCAGGGGGCAGCCCCAGCATTTT	CASSEAFLRGQPQHF
TRBV4-1	TRBJ2-3	-	-	TGCGCCAGCAGCCAAGATCTGGCAGGGACTAGCACAGATACGCAGTATTTT	CASSQDLAGTSTDTQYF
TRBV19	TRBJ2-3	-	-	TGTGCCAGTAGTGCGAGGTCTAGCACAGATACGCAGTATTTT	CASSARSSTDTQYF
TRBV30	TRBJ1-4	-	-	TGTGCCTGGTCTACTGATAATGAAAAACTGTTTTTT	CAWSTDNEKLFF
TRBV5-6	TRBJ1-5	-	-	TGTGCCAGCAGCTTGGGGGGCGGCAATAGCAATCAGCCCCAGCATTTT	CASSLGGGNSNQPQHF
TRBV23-1	TRBJ2-5	-	TRBD2	TGCGCCAGCAGTCAGAAACCCGAACCTATGACTAGCGGGGGCCAAGAGACCCAGTACTTC	CASSQKPEPMTSGGQETQYF
TRBV27	TRBJ1-5	-	-	TGTGCCAGCAGTTTCAAAGACAGGAATCAGCCCCAGCATTTT	CASSFKDRNQPQHF
TRBV6-1	TRBJ2-1	once	-	TGTGCCAGCAGCAAGACGGACAGCCCCTACAATGAGCAGTTCTTC	CASSKTDSPYNEQFF
TRBV6-1	TRBJ1-1	-	-	TGTGCCAGCAGTGACCCCGCAGGGGTTATGAACACTGAAGCTTTCTTT	CASSDPAGVMNTEAFF
TRBV2	TRBJ2-1	-	TRBD2	TGTGCCAGCAAGGGAGGGCCACGCAATGAGCAGTTCTTC	CASKGGPRNEQFF
TRBV9	TRBJ2-3	-	TRBD1	TGTGCCAGCAGCGTAGCAGGGGGTGGGACAGATACGCAGTATTTT	CASSVAGGGTDTQYF
TRBV7-9	TRBJ1-3	-	-	TGTGCCAGCAGCTCCGAGCTTGGAAACACCATATATTTT	CASSSELGNTIYF
TRBV7-9	TRBJ2-2	few	-	TGTGCCAGCAGTTACAGGGGGGAGCTGTTTTTT	CASSYRGELFF
TRBV28	TRBJ1-2	-	TRBD1	TGTGCCAGCTCTGCAGGGGGAGTTGGCTATGGCTACACCTTC	CASSAGGVGYGYTF
TRBV10-1	TRBJ2-3	-	TRBD2	TGCGCCAGCAGTGAGTTCAGCGGGAAATCCTCACATCCAGATACGCAGTATTTT	CASSEFSGKSSHPDTQYF
TRBV4-1	TRBJ1-6	-	TRBD1	TGCGCCAGCAGCCAAATTCTTGGACAGGGCGTCTATAATTCACCCCTCCACTTT	CASSQILGQGVYNSPLHF
TRBV19	TRBJ2-1	-	TRBD2	TGTGCCAGTAGCCTTAGCGGGAGGGCAAGCTCCTACAATGAGCAGTTCTTC	CASSLSGRASSYNEQFF
TRBV5-1	TRBJ2-5	-	-	TGCGCCAGCAGCTTGACCCGGGAAGAGACCCAGTACTTC	CASSLTREETQYF
TRBV9	TRBJ1-1	-	TRBD1	TGTGCCAGCAGCGTAACAGGGGGCGATCGCACTGAAGCTTTCTTT	CASSVTGGDRTEAFF
TRBV15	TRBJ2-3	-	-	TGTGCCACCAGCAGATCCCCTCGGGGTTCTGGCACAGATACGCAGTATTTT	CATSRSPRGSGTDTQYF
TRBV19	TRBJ1-2	-	-	TGTGCCAGTAGTATCCCCAGCGCGGGTAAAGATGGCTACACCTTC	CASSIPSAGKDGYTF
TRBV19	TRBJ2-1	-	TRBD2	TGTGCCAGTAGTGAGGGGACTAGCGGGGGGAATGAGCAGTTCTTC	CASSEGTSGGNEQFF
TRBV7-6	TRBJ2-7	few	TRBD2	TGTGCCAGCAGCTTAGGCTCCAGCGGGGGATTGGCCGAGCAGTACTTC	CASSLGSSGGLAEQYF
TRBV4-2	TRBJ2-5	-	-	TGTGCCAGCAGCCAAGATGTGGCTAGCCGGGAGACCCAGTACTTC	CASSQDVASRETQYF
TRBV4-1	TRBJ2-3	-	TRBD2	TGCGCCAGCAGCCAACAGACTAGCGGGAACCCCGGGGATACGCAGTATTTT	CASSQQTSGNPGDTQYF
TRBV6-6	TRBJ2-2	-	-	TGTGCCAGCACCCACCAGGGGGGAAGGGCCGGGGAGCTGTTTTTT	CASTHQGGRAGELFF
TRBV6-8	TRBJ2-5	-	-	TGTGCCACCAATTTGATTTCTCGGGGGACGGGGACCCAGTACTTC	CATNLISRGTGTQYF
TRBV4-2	TRBJ2-6	-	TRBD2	TGTGCCGGGGGGGATGGGGCCAACGTCCTGACTTTC	CAGGDGANVLTF
TRBV25-1	TRBJ2-7	-	-	TGTGCCAGCAGTGAATATCAGGGGATGACCTACGAGCAGTACTTC	CASSEYQGMTYEQYF
TRBV28	TRBJ2-6	-	-	TGTGCCAGCAGTTCCACAGGTTCTGGGGCCAACGTCCTGACTTTC	CASSSTGSGANVLTF
TRBV7-9	TRBJ1-1	-	-	TGTGCCAGCGCCCAATGGGGACTTGAAGCTTTCTTT	CASAQWGLEAFF
TRBV7-9	TRBJ1-6	-	-	TGTGCCAGCAGCCTAACGACAGGAGGTCTCAACTCACCCCTCCACTTT	CASSLTTGGLNSPLHF
TRBV18	TRBJ2-7	-	-	TGTGCCAGCTCGGACAGACAGTCCTACGAGCAGTACTTC	CASSDRQSYEQYF
TRBV7-2	TRBJ1-5	-	-	TGTGCCAGCAGCCCCCTCCCCTATCAGCCCCAGCATTTT	CASSPLPYQPQHF